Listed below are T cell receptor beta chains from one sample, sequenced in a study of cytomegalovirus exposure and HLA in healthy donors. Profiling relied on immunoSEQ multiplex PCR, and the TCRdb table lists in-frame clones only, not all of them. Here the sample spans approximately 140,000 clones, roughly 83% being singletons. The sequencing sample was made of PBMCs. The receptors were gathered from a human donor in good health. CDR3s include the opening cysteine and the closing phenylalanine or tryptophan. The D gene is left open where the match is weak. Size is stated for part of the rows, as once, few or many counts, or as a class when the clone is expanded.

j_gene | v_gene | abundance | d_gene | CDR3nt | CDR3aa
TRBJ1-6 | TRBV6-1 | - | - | TGTGCCAGCAGTGAAGGGAGCAGCATCGTATCACCCCTCCACTTT | CASSEGSSIVSPLHF
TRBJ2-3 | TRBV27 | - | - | TGTGCCAGCGTAGGCAGGCGCACAGATACGCAGTATTTT | CASVGRRTDTQYF
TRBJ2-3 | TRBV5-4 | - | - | TGTGCCAGCAGCTTGGAGGGGCCCATCGATACGCAGTATTTT | CASSLEGPIDTQYF
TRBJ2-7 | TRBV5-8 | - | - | TGTGCCAGCAGCTTACAGGGCTCCTACGAGCAGTACTTC | CASSLQGSYEQYF
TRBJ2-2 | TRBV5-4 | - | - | TGTGCCGGCCGCTATGGGCAGACGAACACCGGGGAGCTGTTCTTT | CAGRYGQTNTGELFF
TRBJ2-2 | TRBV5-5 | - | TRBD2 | TGTGCCAGCAGCTTGGGACAGGGAAGTCTAGCGGGAGCTCACACCGGGGAGCTGTTTTTT | CASSLGQGSLAGAHTGELFF
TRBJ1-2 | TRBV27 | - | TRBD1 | TGTGCCAGCAGTTCAGACAGGGCACAAGGCTACACCTTC | CASSSDRAQGYTF
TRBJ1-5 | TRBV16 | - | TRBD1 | TGTGCCAGCAGCCAATCTAAGCAGGGGGGTCAGCCCCAGCATTTT | CASSQSKQGGQPQHF
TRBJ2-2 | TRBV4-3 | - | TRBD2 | TGCGCCAGCAGCAACGGGAGGCGGGAGAACACCGGGGAGCTGTTTTTT | CASSNGRRENTGELFF
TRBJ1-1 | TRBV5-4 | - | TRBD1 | TGTGCCAGCAGCAGGGGACAGGAGAACACTGAAGCTTTCTTT | CASSRGQENTEAFF
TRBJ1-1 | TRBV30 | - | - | TGTGCCTGGAGTCACAGGGCCGAGAACACTGAAGCTTTCTTT | CAWSHRAENTEAFF
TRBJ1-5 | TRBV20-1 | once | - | TGCAGTGCTAGAGATTCGAGGGCCCAGCATTTT | CSARDSRAQHF
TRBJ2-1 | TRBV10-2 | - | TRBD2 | TGCGCCAGCATGCGGACTAGCGCCTACAATGAGCAGTTCTTC | CASMRTSAYNEQFF
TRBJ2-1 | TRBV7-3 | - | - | TGTGCCAGCAGCTTAACCCTCGGGGGAGAGCAGTTCTTC | CASSLTLGGEQFF
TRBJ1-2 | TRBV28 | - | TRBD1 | TGTGCCAGCAGTTCGTCGGGACAGGGGGCGCGGGGCTACACCTTC | CASSSSGQGARGYTF
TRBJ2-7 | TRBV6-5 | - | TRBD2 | TGTGCCAGCAAACCTTCTAGCGGGAGCCAGCGCGAGCAGTACTTC | CASKPSSGSQREQYF
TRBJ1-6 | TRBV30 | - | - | TGTGCCTGGACAGGGGATGGAGATTCACCCCTCCACTTT | CAWTGDGDSPLHF
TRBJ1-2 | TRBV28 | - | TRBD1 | TGTGCCAGCAGGGGACAGGGTTGTGGCTACACCTTC | CASRGQGCGYTF
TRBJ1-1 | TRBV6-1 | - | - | TGTGCCAGCAGTGGGAGCGGGGGGTACGGCACTGAAGCTTTCTTT | CASSGSGGYGTEAFF
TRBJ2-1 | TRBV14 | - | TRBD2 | TGTGCCAGCAGCCCGGGTATACTAGCGGGAGGATACAATGAGCAGTTCTTC | CASSPGILAGGYNEQFF
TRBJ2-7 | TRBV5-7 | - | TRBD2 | TGTGCCAGCAGCAAGGATTTGACTAGCGGGAGGGCCTCGGCACCCGAGCAGTACTTC | CASSKDLTSGRASAPEQYF
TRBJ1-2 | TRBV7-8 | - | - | TGTGCCAGCAGCACGACTGCCCGCCAGAATGGCTACACCTTC | CASSTTARQNGYTF
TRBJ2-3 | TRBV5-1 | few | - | TGCGCCAGCAGCTTGGCAAGGGGCAACTCAGATACGCAGTATTTT | CASSLARGNSDTQYF
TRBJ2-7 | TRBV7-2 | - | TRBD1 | TGTGCCAGCAGCTTAGAAGGGGACGGGACAGGAAGGTACGAGCAGTACTTC | CASSLEGDGTGRYEQYF
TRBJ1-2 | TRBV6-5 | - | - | TGTGCCAGCAGTTACTCGACCGGAGTCTATGGCTACACCTTC | CASSYSTGVYGYTF
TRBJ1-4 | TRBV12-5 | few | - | TGTGCTAGTGGTTTGAGCCGGGATAAAATGGAAAAACTGTTTTTT | CASGLSRDKMEKLFF
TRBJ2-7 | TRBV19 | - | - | TGTGCCAGTAGTCGGGACTTGGGGGGCGAGCAGTACTTC | CASSRDLGGEQYF